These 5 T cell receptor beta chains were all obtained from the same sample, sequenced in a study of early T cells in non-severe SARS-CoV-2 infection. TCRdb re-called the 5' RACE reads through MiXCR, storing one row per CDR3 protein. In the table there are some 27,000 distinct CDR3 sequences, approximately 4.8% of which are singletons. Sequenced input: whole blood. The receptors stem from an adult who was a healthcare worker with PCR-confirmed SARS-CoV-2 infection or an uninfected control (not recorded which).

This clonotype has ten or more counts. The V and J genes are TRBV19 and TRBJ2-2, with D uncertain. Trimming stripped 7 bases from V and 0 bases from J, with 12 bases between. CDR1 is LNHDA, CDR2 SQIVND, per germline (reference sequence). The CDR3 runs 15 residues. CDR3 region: CASTGRIANTGELFF. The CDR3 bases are TGTGCCAGTACAGGTCGTATTGCGAACACCGGGGAGCTGTTTTTT.

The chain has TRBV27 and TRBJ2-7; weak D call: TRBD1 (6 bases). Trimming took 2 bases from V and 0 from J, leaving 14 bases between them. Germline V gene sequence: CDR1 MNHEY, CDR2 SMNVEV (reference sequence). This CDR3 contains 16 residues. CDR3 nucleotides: TGTGCCAGCAGTTTAGGGCAGGGGTCGAGCTCCTACGAGCAGTACTTC. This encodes CASSLGQGSSSYEQYF.

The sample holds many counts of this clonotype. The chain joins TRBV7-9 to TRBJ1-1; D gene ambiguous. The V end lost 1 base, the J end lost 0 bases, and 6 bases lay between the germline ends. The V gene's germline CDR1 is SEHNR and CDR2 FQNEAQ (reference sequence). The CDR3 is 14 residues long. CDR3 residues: CASSLEGMNTEAFF. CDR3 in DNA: TGTGCCAGCAGCTTAGAAGGGATGAACACTGAAGCTTTCTTT.

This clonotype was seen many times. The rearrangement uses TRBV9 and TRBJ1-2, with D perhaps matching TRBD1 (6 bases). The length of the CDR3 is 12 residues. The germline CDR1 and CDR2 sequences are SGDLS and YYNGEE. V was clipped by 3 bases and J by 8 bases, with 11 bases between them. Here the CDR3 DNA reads TGTGCCAGCAGCGGAGGGGGAGGCGGCTACACCTTC. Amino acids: CASSGGGGGYTF.

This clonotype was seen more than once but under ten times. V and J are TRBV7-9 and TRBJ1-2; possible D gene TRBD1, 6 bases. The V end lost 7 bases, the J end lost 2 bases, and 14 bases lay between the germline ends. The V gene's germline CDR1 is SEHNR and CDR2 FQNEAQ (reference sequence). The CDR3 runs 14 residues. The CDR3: CASTPGQKNYGYTF. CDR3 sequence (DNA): TGTGCCAGCACCCCAGGACAGAAGAACTATGGCTACACCTTC.